This paragraph reports one T cell receptor (beta chain). This sample was taken from a study of radiation and T cells in renal cell carcinoma. Germline loops: CDR1 MNHEY, CDR2 SVGAGI. V lost 2 bases and J lost 12, with 16 bases in between. The CDR3 is 13 amino acids. Time point here: blood 4 weeks post-SBRT, at nephrectomy. The treatment here: 15 Gy SBRT to primary tumor, nephrectomy 4 weeks later. Produced via immunoSEQ multiplex PCR; TCRdb's table is partial and in-frame only. The table has roughly 170,000 clones, about nine tenths seen once; the top ten hold about 11%. The genes are TRBV6-5 and TRBJ1-2; D perhaps matches TRBD1 (6 bases). This clonotype was sampled from a woman in her forties or fifties with renal cell carcinoma. The material was blood, obtained from a patient whose treatment included radiotherapy and nephrectomy. The CDR3 sequence: CASSYEGGEGHTF. CDR3 DNA: TGTGCCAGCAGTTACGAGGGGGGTGAAGGCCACACCTTC.